This T cell receptor (beta chain) was captured in a study of T-cell memory formation after mild COVID-19. As for the study in general: TCR clusters were mostly donor specific.

CDR3 length: 14 amino acids. CDR1 MNHEY and CDR2 SVGAGI come from the germline V gene. V shed 6 bases, J shed 7 bases, and the junction held 4 bases outside the gene matches. TCRdb redid the calling of the 5' RACE reads with MiXCR, one entry per CDR3 protein. Among 350,000 to 450,000 distinct CDR3 sequences, 15% to 25% were seen once, and the ten largest hold about 8.1%. The count of this clonotype is one. The sequenced sample was PBMCs or a T cell subset sorted from them (not recorded which). The receptor was derived from an adult woman who had mild COVID-19 (a few samples of this study predate the infection). Cell type and time point are not known. The V gene is TRBV6-5, the J gene TRBJ1-6; 9 nucleotides line up with TRBD1. CDR3 sequence (DNA): TGTGCCAGCAGACGACAGGGGGGCAATTCACCCCTCCACTTT. Translating it yields CASRRQGGNSPLHF.